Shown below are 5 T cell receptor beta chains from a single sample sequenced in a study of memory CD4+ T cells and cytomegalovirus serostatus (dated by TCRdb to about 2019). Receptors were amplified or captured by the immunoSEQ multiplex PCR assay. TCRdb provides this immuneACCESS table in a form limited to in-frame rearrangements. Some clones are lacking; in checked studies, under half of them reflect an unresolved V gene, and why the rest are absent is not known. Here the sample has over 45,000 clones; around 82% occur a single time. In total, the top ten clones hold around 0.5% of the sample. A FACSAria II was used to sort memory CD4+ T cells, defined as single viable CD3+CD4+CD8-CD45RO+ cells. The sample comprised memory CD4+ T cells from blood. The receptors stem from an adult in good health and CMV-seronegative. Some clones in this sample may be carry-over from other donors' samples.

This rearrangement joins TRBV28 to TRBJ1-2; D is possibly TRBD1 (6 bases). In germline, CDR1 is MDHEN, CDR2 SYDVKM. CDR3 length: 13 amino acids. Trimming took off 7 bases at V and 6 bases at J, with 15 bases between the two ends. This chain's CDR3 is CASTIRGANGYTF. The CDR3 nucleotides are TGTGCCAGCACCATAAGGGGGGCTAATGGCTACACCTTC.

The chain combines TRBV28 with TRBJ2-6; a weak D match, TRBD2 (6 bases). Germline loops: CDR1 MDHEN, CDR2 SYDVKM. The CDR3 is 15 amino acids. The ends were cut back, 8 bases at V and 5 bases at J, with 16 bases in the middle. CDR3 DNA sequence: TGTGCCAGCTGTGGGGGGACCGGTAGGGCCAACGTCCTGACTTTC. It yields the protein CASCGGTGRANVLTF.

CDR3 residues: CASSFSTGTGGYEQYF. DNA of the CDR3: TGTGCCAGCAGTTTTTCTACCGGGACAGGGGGCTACGAGCAGTACTTC. The V call is TRBV6-6, the J call TRBJ2-7, with 11 bases matching TRBD1. The length of the CDR3 is 16 residues. Trimming at V came to 4 bases and at J to 3 bases, leaving 8 bases not matched to a gene. Germline V gives CDR1 MNHNY, CDR2 SVGAGI (reference sequence).

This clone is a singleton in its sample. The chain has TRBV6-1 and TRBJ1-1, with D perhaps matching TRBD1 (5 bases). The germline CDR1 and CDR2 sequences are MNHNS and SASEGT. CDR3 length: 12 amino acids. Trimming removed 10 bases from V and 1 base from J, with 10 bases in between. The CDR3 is CAIHRTNTEAFF. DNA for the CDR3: TGTGCCATACACAGGACGAACACTGAAGCTTTCTTT.

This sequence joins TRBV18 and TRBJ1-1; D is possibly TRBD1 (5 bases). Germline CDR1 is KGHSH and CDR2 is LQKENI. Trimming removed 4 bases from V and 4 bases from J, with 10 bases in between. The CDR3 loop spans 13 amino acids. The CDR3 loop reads CASSQGLRTEAFF. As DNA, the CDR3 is TGTGCCAGCTCACAGGGGTTGCGCACTGAAGCTTTCTTT.